Following are 22 T cell receptor beta chains from one sample sequenced in a study of neoadjuvant anti-PD-1 for oral cavity cancer. Measured with immunoSEQ multiplex PCR; TCRdb has only the in-frame clones, and not every one. The sample carries 15,000 or so clones, 65% to 80% recorded once. This sample's time point: after neoadjuvant nivolumab, at surgical resection. The material was PBMCs, obtained after nivolumab (anti-PD-1) treatment. These receptors all stem from a person aged 35-79 years with oral cavity squamous cell carcinoma.

The chain recombines TRBV6-5 with TRBJ1-4; D might be TRBD1 (6 bases). Trimming left V 6 bases short and J 4 bases short, with 15 bases between. Germline V gene lookup returns CDR1 MNHEY and CDR2 SVGAGI. The CDR3 has 15 residues. The CDR3 DNA sequence: TGTGCCAGCAGCGCTAGGACAGCCCTTAATGAAAAACTGTTTTTT. It codes for CASSARTALNEKLFF.

The chain links TRBV13 to TRBJ1-2; 7 bases are a match to TRBD1. V lost 0 bases, J lost 6 bases, and 1 base stayed unmatched. CDR1 and CDR2 from the germline V gene are PRHDT and FYEKMQ (reference sequence). This CDR3 comprises 13 residues. The CDR3, as DNA: TGTGCCAGCAGCTTAGGGACAGGGAATGGCTACACCTTC. Translated: CASSLGTGNGYTF.

V gene TRBV28 combines with J gene TRBJ2-7; 10 bases are shared with TRBD1. From germline, CDR1 is MDHEN and CDR2 SYDVKM. V gave up 8 bases and J gave up 6 bases; unmatched junction bases: 7. This CDR3 is 13 amino acids long. The CDR3 DNA sequence: TGTGCCAGCGTCCGGGGACAGGGGCGCGAGCAGTACTTC. This sequence encodes CASVRGQGREQYF.

J is TRBJ2-7 and V is TRBV27; D perhaps matches TRBD1 (5 bases). The CDR3 length is 14 residues. Germline V gene data show CDR1 as MNHEY and CDR2 as SMNVEV (reference sequence). V lost 3 bases, J lost 0 bases, and 9 bases lay in between. The CDR3 DNA follows: TGTGCCAGCAGTTTCTTTGACAGCTCCTACGAGCAGTACTTC. Encoded protein: CASSFFDSSYEQYF.

The chain has TRBV21-1 and TRBJ2-2; no check of the table's D call, TRBD1, against the DNA was made. TRBV21-1 corresponds to a pseudogene. This CDR3 spans 15 amino acids. CDR3 in amino acids: CASSTGQGASGELFF. The CDR3 bases are TGTGCCAGCAGCACGGGGCAGGGGGCTTCCGGGGAGCTGTTTTTT.

The V call is TRBV5-4, the J call TRBJ1-3; the match to TRBD1 covers 7 bases. With 0 bases clipped from V and 0 bases from J, the junction kept 0 bases outside the gene matches. The germline V gene encodes CDR1 SGHNT and CDR2 YYREEE (reference sequence). The CDR3 has 15 amino acids. The CDR3 here is CASSLAGGSGNTIYF. The CDR3 DNA sequence: TGTGCCAGCAGCTTGGCAGGGGGCTCTGGAAACACCATATATTTT.

The V gene is TRBV5-4, the J gene TRBJ1-2, with TRBD1 as a possible D gene (5 bases). The V and J ends lost 0 bases and 0 bases respectively, with 6 bases between them. The germline CDR1 and CDR2 sequences are SGHNT and YYREEE (reference sequence). This CDR3 is built from 14 residues. The CDR3 region is CASSLAGANYGYTF. The CDR3 DNA is TGTGCCAGCAGCTTGGCGGGGGCTAACTATGGCTACACCTTC.

This chain joins TRBV19 and TRBJ1-5, with D uncertain. CDR3 length: 15 amino acids. Trimming cost V 2 bases and J 4 bases, with 12 bases left between them. CDR1 is LNHDA and CDR2 is SQIVND in the germline V gene (reference sequence). The CDR3 protein is CASSIQVHLNQPQHF. The CDR3 DNA is TGTGCCAGTAGTATACAGGTCCACTTAAATCAGCCCCAGCATTTT.

The rearrangement uses TRBV15 and TRBJ1-5, with TRBD1 as a possible D gene (6 bases). The germline CDR1 and CDR2 sequences are LNHNV and YYDKDF (reference sequence). The ends were cut back, 4 bases at V and 4 bases at J, with 11 bases in the middle. The CDR3 consists of 14 residues. The CDR3: CATSKNRENQPQHF. CDR3 nucleotide sequence: TGTGCCACCAGCAAGAACAGGGAAAATCAGCCCCAGCATTTT. The full variable domain, its missing parts supplied by reference TRBV15 and TRBJ1-5, is DAMVIQNPRYQVTQFGKPVTLSCSQTLNHNVMYWYQQKSSQAPKLLFHYYDKDFNNEADTPDNFQSRRPNTSFCFLDIRSPGLGDTAMYLCATSKNRENQPQHFGDGTRLSIL.

This chain links TRBV18 with TRBJ2-2; weak D call: TRBD1 (6 bases). Germline CDR1 is KGHSH and CDR2 is LQKENI. Between the trimmed V and J ends, which lost 1 base and 4 bases, there was a span of 7 bases. The CDR3 runs to 14 residues. The CDR3 sequence is CASSPQQGTGELFF. The DNA of the CDR3 is TGTGCCAGCTCACCACAACAGGGCACCGGGGAGCTGTTTTTT. The full variable domain, in which reference TRBV18 and TRBJ2-2 provide the parts outside the CDR3, is NAGVMQNPRHLVRRRGQEARLRCSPMKGHSHVYWYRQLPEEGLKFMVYLQKENIIDESGMPKERFSAEFPKEGPSILRIQQVVRGDSAAYFCASSPQQGTGELFFGEGSRLTVL.

The rearrangement uses TRBV4-1 and TRBJ2-3; no definite D call. Trimming left V 4 bases short and J 0 bases short, with 14 bases between. Germline V gene lookup returns CDR1 MGHRA and CDR2 YSYEKL. There are 16 residues in the CDR3. CDR3: CASSLLRRYSTDTQYF. The DNA for the CDR3 is TGCGCCAGCAGCCTCCTCCGACGGTACAGCACAGATACGCAGTATTTT.

V is TRBV12-5 and J is TRBJ1-2; a possible D gene is TRBD1 (5 bases). The CDR3 consists of 14 residues. Trimming pared 8 bases from V and 4 bases from J, leaving 17 bases between. The germline V gene encodes CDR1 LGHNT and CDR2 FRNRAP. The CDR3 loop reads CASTRERGAYGYTF. The CDR3 DNA reads as TGTGCTAGTACCAGGGAGCGTGGGGCCTATGGCTACACCTTC.

The gene calls are TRBV5-6 and TRBJ1-6; 7 bases map to TRBD1. Unmatched junction bases numbered 14, after V lost 4 bases and J lost 7 bases. Germline CDR1 and CDR2: SGHDT and YYEEEE. The CDR3 has 17 residues. The CDR3 sequence is CASSLRSTGTGNSPLHF. The CDR3 DNA reads as TGTGCCAGCAGCCTACGGTCGACAGGGACGGGGAATTCACCCCTCCACTTT.

This clone was seen once. The chain is built from TRBV7-6 and TRBJ2-7, with TRBD2 identical over 10 bases. The CDR3 is made up of 15 amino acids. Germline-derived CDR1 and CDR2 are SGHVS and FNYEAQ. V lost 4 bases and J lost 2; bases outside the gene matches: 5. Here the CDR3 DNA reads TGTGCCAGCAGCTCGACTAGCGGGTCTACCTACGAGCAGTACTTC. Its translation is CASSSTSGSTYEQYF.

This clone is judged medium-sized (0.01 to 0.1%). The CDR3 loop is CASSRGGGMAAFF. DNA for the CDR3: TGTGCCAGCAGTCGGGGCGGCGGTATGGCAGCTTTCTTT. The chain carries TRBV25-1 and TRBJ1-1; TRBD1 is a possible D gene (5 bases). CDR1 MGHDK and CDR2 SYGVNS come from the germline V gene. Trimming removed 5 bases from V and 10 bases from J, with 17 bases in between. The CDR3 contains 13 residues. Full variable domain (missing parts from reference TRBV25-1 and TRBJ1-1): EADIYQTPRYLVIGTGKKITLECSQTMGHDKMYWYQQDPGMELHLIHYSYGVNSTEKGDLSSESTVSRIRTEHFPLTLESARPSHTSQYLCASSRGGGMAAFFGQGTRLTVV.

The rearrangement joins TRBV6-5 to TRBJ2-2; D is uncertain. This CDR3 region has 14 residues. V was cut by 9 bases and J by 0 bases, with 11 bases left in between. The germline V gene has CDR1 MNHEY and CDR2 SVGAGI. For the CDR3, the DNA is TGTGCCAGTTTGGGTTGGGCGAACACCGGGGAGCTGTTTTTT. Its translation is CASLGWANTGELFF.

The CDR3 reads CASRKWTGPYGYTF. In DNA form, the CDR3 reads TGTGCCAGCAGGAAATGGACAGGCCCCTATGGCTACACCTTC. This chain links TRBV5-8 with TRBJ1-2; TRBD1 matches 7 bases. CDR3 length: 14 amino acids. J was trimmed by 4 bases and V by 5 bases; bases with no gene match: 8. The germline V gene encodes CDR1 SGHTS and CDR2 YDEGEE.

The chain is built from TRBV11-2 and TRBJ2-2; D is uncertain. Looked up from germline, CDR1 is SGHAT and CDR2 is FQNNGV. The CDR3 consists of 12 residues. Deletions cut 5 bases from V and 9 bases from J, with 10 bases between. CDR3 loop: CASSPLGRELFF. CDR3 sequence (DNA): TGTGCCAGCAGCCCTTTAGGTCGGGAGCTGTTTTTT.

The V and J genes are TRBV2 and TRBJ1-4, with D unclear. This CDR3 spans 14 amino acids. The germline V and J ends were trimmed by 3 bases and 4 bases, with 9 bases remaining between them. Per germline, CDR1 SNHLY and CDR2 FYNNEI. CDR3 nucleotides: TGTGCCAGCAGTGACCCGCAGGTTAATGAAAAACTGTTTTTT. Translation: CASSDPQVNEKLFF.

The chain's CDR3 is CASSLDGPPSGDTGELFF. The DNA for the CDR3 is TGTGCCAGCAGCTTAGATGGCCCTCCTAGCGGGGACACCGGGGAGCTGTTTTTT. The chain couples TRBV11-2 to TRBJ2-2; 9 bases align to TRBD2. The CDR3 totals 18 residues. The germline gives CDR1 SGHAT, CDR2 FQNNGV. Trimming at V came to 0 bases and at J to 3 bases, leaving 8 bases not matched to a gene.

Comment on this clone: Mismatch with germline at one junction end may stem from a read error. The chain has TRBV2 and TRBJ1-3; D is uncertain. Germline lookup yields CDR1 SNHLY and CDR2 FYNNEI. This CDR3 contains 15 residues. The CDR3 spells CASSEARSAGNTIYF. In DNA form, the CDR3 reads TGTGCCAGCAGTGAAGCTCGAAGTGCTGGGAACACCATATATTTT.

The gene calls are TRBV11-2 and TRBJ1-3, with 7 positions matching TRBD1. V shed 5 bases, J shed 1 base, and the junction held 5 bases outside the gene matches. Germline V CDR1 and CDR2: SGHAT, FQNNGV. The CDR3 totals 15 residues. The CDR3 DNA sequence: TGTGCCAGCAGCGTCAACAGGGGATCTGGAAACACCATATATTTT. This translates into CASSVNRGSGNTIYF.